This TCR beta chain was identified in a study of T-cell reconstitution after alpha-beta-depleted transplantation in children. Study-wide findings and caveats: About two months after transplant, alpha-beta T cells reportedly came from several hundred expanded graft clones.

Germline V gives CDR1 DFQATT, CDR2 SNEGSKA (reference sequence). The CDR3 length is 13 residues. V lost 5 bases to trimming and J lost 0 bases, with 11 bases between them. Concerning this clonotype: What it binds is unknown.

Preparation of the TCRbeta library was carried out with unique molecular identifiers. TCRdb reanalysed the PCR reads using MiXCR and keeps one entry per CDR3 protein. The table records a few hundred thousand distinct CDR3 sequences, approximately 13% of them present only once. The J gene is TRBJ2-7, the V gene TRBV20-1; perhaps TRBD1 as D (6 bases). The TCR sequence derives from a male patient younger than 18 who had a stem cell transplant for acute myeloid leukemia, so the T cells may come from the graft donor. The sequenced sample was PBMCs, mostly from graft donor cells, obtained 360 days after TCRalphabeta/CD19-depleted stem cell transplant. The CDR3 region is CSALDSRSYEQYF. Written as DNA, the CDR3 is TGCAGTGCTTTGGACAGCCGCTCCTACGAGCAGTACTTC.